These T cell receptor beta chains were read from a single sample in a study of T cells in localized non-small cell lung cancer. Sequenced by immunoSEQ multiplex PCR; TCRdb stores in-frame clones only, minus some. In the table there are around 130,000 clones, roughly 90% of which are singletons. The specimen comprised peripheral blood, sampled before any cancer treatment. The receptors here all came from a female donor at least 60 years old with stage I lung adenocarcinoma. CDR3s include the opening cysteine and the closing phenylalanine or tryptophan. D genes are given only for firm matches. Size is stated for part of the rows, as once, few or many counts, or as a class when the clone is expanded.

V gene	clone size	D gene	J gene	CDR3 protein	CDR3 DNA
TRBV15	.	.	TRBJ2-3	CATSREGRKGTDTQYF	TGTGCCACCAGCAGAGAAGGACGAAAAGGCACAGATACGCAGTATTTT
TRBV9	.	TRBD1	TRBJ2-3	CASSAPGTGRADTQYF	TGTGCCAGCAGCGCCCCTGGGACAGGGAGGGCAGATACGCAGTATTTT
TRBV7-8	.	.	TRBJ2-1	CASSLALQDGIMFF	TGTGCCAGCAGCTTAGCCCTACAGGACGGCATAATGTTCTTC
TRBV19	.	.	TRBJ1-1	CASSVGQPAGAFF	TGTGCCAGTAGTGTCGGACAGCCGGCTGGGGCTTTCTTT
TRBV5-4	.	TRBD1	TRBJ2-7	CASSRPGTGYEQYF	TGTGCCAGCAGCCGTCCCGGGACAGGGTACGAGCAGTACTTC
TRBV7-9	once	.	TRBJ2-1	CASSLDSFLNEQFF	TGTGCCAGCAGCTTAGATTCCTTTTTGAATGAGCAGTTCTTC
TRBV9	.	.	TRBJ2-3	CASSPRSGVADTQYF	TGTGCCAGCAGCCCCCGCAGTGGGGTCGCGGATACGCAGTATTTT
TRBV28	once	TRBD1	TRBJ1-2	CASSFGTGGVGYTF	TGTGCCAGCAGTTTTGGGACAGGGGGTGTTGGCTACACCTTC
TRBV7-8	.	.	TRBJ2-7	CASSRGGEQYF	TGTGCCAGCAGCCGAGGTGGCGAGCAGTACTTC
TRBV7-3	.	TRBD2	TRBJ2-5	CASSLVGGGRVGETQYF	TGTGCCAGCAGCTTGGTGGGAGGCGGGAGGGTTGGAGAGACCCAGTACTTC
TRBV5-4	.	.	TRBJ2-1	CASSGTSLEQFF	TGTGCCAGCAGCGGTACTAGTCTTGAGCAGTTCTTC
TRBV7-9	.	.	TRBJ1-5	CASSPVAGNQPQHF	TGTGCCAGCAGCCCGGTCGCAGGGAATCAGCCCCAGCATTTT
TRBV11-3	.	TRBD2	TRBJ2-1	CASSLRLAGHNEQFF	TGTGCCAGCAGCTTGCGACTAGCGGGGCACAATGAGCAGTTCTTC
TRBV6-5	.	.	TRBJ2-5	CASARTVAAAQYF	TGTGCCAGCGCACGGACAGTGGCAGCGGCCCAGTACTTC
TRBV4-1	few	.	TRBJ2-2	CASSQEFSGSGLFF	TGCGCCAGCAGCCAAGAGTTTTCGGGATCGGGACTGTTTTTT
TRBV5-5	.	.	TRBJ2-1	CASSWALYNEQFF	TGTGCCAGCAGCTGGGCCCTCTACAATGAGCAGTTCTTC
TRBV6-5	once	.	TRBJ1-1	CASSEARAAFF	TGTGCCAGCAGTGAAGCGCGAGCGGCTTTCTTT
TRBV21-1	.	.	TRBJ2-7	CASILKGQSDEQYF	TGTGCCAGCATACTGAAAGGGCAGTCGGACGAGCAGTACTTC
TRBV7-2	.	.	TRBJ2-1	CASSLTRDFQFF	TGTGCCAGCAGCCTTACCCGGGATTTCCAGTTCTTC
TRBV6-1	.	.	TRBJ1-1	CGGGAQTVPLSEAFF	TGTGGGGGAGGAGCACAGACGGTCCCCCTGTCTGAAGCTTTCTTT
TRBV2	.	TRBD1	TRBJ2-3	CASSFPGTGGPDTQYF	TGTGCCAGCAGTTTCCCCGGGACAGGAGGCCCAGATACGCAGTATTTT
TRBV28	.	TRBD1	TRBJ2-3	CASSLDRGFGTDTQYF	TGTGCCAGCAGTTTAGACAGGGGGTTTGGGACAGATACGCAGTATTTT
TRBV5-1	few	TRBD1	TRBJ2-3	CASSLGGQASTDTQYF	TGCGCCAGCAGCTTAGGGGGACAGGCAAGCACAGATACGCAGTATTTT
TRBV15	.	.	TRBJ1-6	CATSRDPGNSPLHF	TGTGCCACCAGCAGAGATCCGGGAAACTCACCCCTCCACTTT